The 13 T cell receptor beta chains presented below share a single source sample, sequenced in a study of T cells in Graves' hyperthyroidism and ophthalmopathy. RNA transcripts provided the source from which TCR beta CDR3 regions were amplified. In the first-round RT-PCR of the TCR CDR3, the HTBI primer set was used. TCRdb recomputed calls from the multiplex PCR reads with MiXCR, one row per CDR3 protein. This table has roughly 400,000 distinct CDR3 sequences, 25% appearing once. Sample: blood. Receptors were obtained from a man aged 50-60 years with Graves' hyperthyroidism.

The chain joins TRBV29-1 to TRBJ2-7, with D possibly matching TRBD2 (7 bases). Germline CDR1 and CDR2: SQVTM and ANQGSEA. This CDR3 spans 15 amino acids. Between the trimmed V and J ends, which lost 6 bases and 7 bases, there was a span of 25 bases. The CDR3 loop reads CSVNLWEGGRREQYF. The CDR3 bases are TGCAGCGTAAATCTCTGGGAGGGGGGGAGGCGGGAGCAGTACTTC.

On this clonotype: The junction differs from germline at one of its ends, possibly a read error. The V gene is TRBV20-1, the J gene TRBJ1-6; 7 nucleotides line up with TRBD1. This CDR3 region has 15 residues. From germline, CDR1 is DFQATT and CDR2 SNEGSKA (reference sequence). The CDR3 DNA reads TGCAGTGCTAGAGAACTCGGGACAGCTAATTCACCCCGCCACTTT. Its translation is CSARELGTANSPRHF.

V gene TRBV18 combines with J gene TRBJ2-1; 8 nucleotides agree with TRBD2. The V segment lost 8 bases and the J segment 6 bases; nucleotides outside the gene matches: 9. Germline V CDR1 and CDR2: KGHSH, LQKENI. The CDR3 totals 14 residues. In DNA form, the CDR3 reads TGTGCCAGCGCGTTTAGCGGGAAAAGCAATGAGCAGTTCTTC. Its protein product is CASAFSGKSNEQFF.

This clonotype was detected only a few times. CDR3 bases: TGTGCCAGCAGCTTAGATAGAGTGTCTAGCGGGTTGAATTACAATGAGCAGTTCTTC. It yields the protein CASSLDRVSSGLNYNEQFF. The V gene is TRBV11-3, the J gene TRBJ2-1; 8 positions agree with TRBD2. Germline trimming cut 0 bases from V and 4 bases from J; bases unmatched to any gene: 14. The CDR3 runs 19 residues. The germline gives CDR1 SGHNT, CDR2 YENEEA.

The chain couples TRBV19 to TRBJ1-1; D is ambiguous. The CDR3 has 11 amino acids. V was trimmed by 7 bases and J by 6 bases, leaving 9 bases between them. Germline V lookup: CDR1 LNHDA, CDR2 SQIVND (reference sequence). The CDR3 region is CASIKVPEAFF. CDR3 coding DNA: TGTGCCAGTATTAAGGTGCCTGAAGCTTTCTTT.

The table lists this clonotype with a few counts. The chain is built from TRBV2 and TRBJ1-1; a weak D match, TRBD1 (6 bases). V shed 4 bases and J shed 3 bases, with 21 bases lying between them. The CDR3 spans 17 residues. Germline CDR1 reads SNHLY; CDR2 reads FYNNEI. The CDR3, as DNA: TGTGCCAGCAGTGTTGTCCAGGGGAGGGGACTGGACACTGAAGCTTTCTTT. Protein sequence: CASSVVQGRGLDTEAFF.

This clonotype has a count of ten or more. CDR3 nucleotides: TGTGCCAGCGTGGGGGGAGTGGGCAATCAGCCCCAGCATTTT. Its protein is CASVGGVGNQPQHF. The chain joins TRBV12-3 or TRBV12-4 to TRBJ1-5, with a tentative D call TRBD1 (5 bases). The length of the CDR3 is 14 residues. The V gene lost 8 bases and the J gene lost 2 bases, with 13 bases spanning the gap.

The chain combines TRBV20-1 with TRBJ2-7; 12 positions agree with TRBD1. After removal of 6 bases from V and 5 bases from J, the junction contained 11 bases not matched to a gene. Germline V gives CDR1 DFQATT, CDR2 SNEGSKA (reference sequence). The CDR3 length is 15 residues. The CDR3 DNA follows: TGCAGTGCCTTCCGGGACAGGGGGCTACGTAACGAGCAGTACTTC. Amino acid sequence: CSAFRDRGLRNEQYF.

This clonotype was counted many times. The V call is TRBV7-3, the J call TRBJ2-1; D is unclear. The CDR3 contains 13 residues. Trimming cost V 5 bases and J 6 bases, with 11 bases left between them. Germline-derived CDR1 and CDR2 are SGHTA and FQGTGA. Here the CDR3 reads CASSPRGSNEQFF. Here the CDR3 DNA reads TGTGCCAGCAGCCCCCGAGGTAGCAATGAGCAGTTCTTC.

This clonotype was observed a handful of times. CDR3: CSARRETSGRAGEQFF. DNA for the CDR3: TGCAGTGCTAGACGAGAGACTAGCGGGAGGGCAGGTGAGCAGTTCTTC. The chain carries TRBV20-1 and TRBJ2-1, with 14 bases identical to TRBD2. The CDR3 has 16 amino acids. Germline values: CDR1 DFQATT, CDR2 SNEGSKA (reference sequence). The trim removed 2 bases at V and 9 bases at J, leaving 9 bases unmatched.

In this sample, this clonotype turned up a few times. The chain has TRBV28 and TRBJ1-5, with 7 bases identical to TRBD1. V lost 5 bases, J lost 2 bases, and 12 bases stayed unmatched. The CDR3 runs 17 residues. Germline V gene data show CDR1 as MDHEN and CDR2 as SYDVKM. The CDR3, as DNA: TGTGCCAGCAGTGGCCTCGAACAGGGGTTGGGCAATCAGCCCCAGCATTTT. Translating it yields CASSGLEQGLGNQPQHF.

The rearrangement uses TRBV15 and TRBJ2-1; perhaps TRBD1 as D (5 bases). The V and J ends lost 1 base and 4 bases respectively, with 8 bases between them. CDR3 length: 14 amino acids. Germline V gene data show CDR1 as LNHNV and CDR2 as YYDKDF (reference sequence). The chain's CDR3 is CATSRVQEYNEQFF. The CDR3 nucleotides are TGTGCCACCAGCAGAGTACAGGAGTACAATGAGCAGTTCTTC. Full variable domain (missing parts from reference TRBV15 and TRBJ2-1): DAMVIQNPRYQVTQFGKPVTLSCSQTLNHNVMYWYQQKSSQAPKLLFHYYDKDFNNEADTPDNFQSRRPNTSFCFLDIRSPGLGDTAMYLCATSRVQEYNEQFFGPGTRLTVL.

This clonotype has ten or more counts. The chain recombines TRBV11-1 with TRBJ2-7; 7 positions match TRBD1. V was clipped by 0 bases and J by 3 bases; unmatched bases: 5. The CDR3 consists of 15 residues. Germline V CDR1 and CDR2: SGHAT, FQDESV (reference sequence). Here the CDR3 reads CASSLAGTASYEQYF. CDR3 bases: TGTGCCAGCAGCTTAGCCGGGACAGCAAGCTACGAGCAGTACTTC.